Presented here are 15 T cell receptor beta chains from one specimen sequenced in a study of T cells in Graves' hyperthyroidism and ophthalmopathy. Authors of the study amplified TCR beta CDR3 regions from RNA transcripts. A set of HTBI primers served as the primers for a first-round RT-PCR of the TCR CDR3. Each CDR3 protein is one row after TCRdb ran MiXCR on the multiplex PCR reads. The sample consists of roughly 570,000 distinct CDR3 sequences, 15% to 17% of them appearing once. Sequencing input: blood. These receptors were collected from a woman aged 25 to 39 with Graves' hyperthyroidism.

At least ten counts were recorded for this clonotype. The chain carries TRBV5-1 and TRBJ2-1; 12 bases align to TRBD2. This CDR3 has 16 residues. Trimming cost V 3 bases and J 8 bases; bases outside gene matches: 9. CDR1 is SGHRS, CDR2 YFSETQ, per germline. The DNA of the CDR3 is TGCGCCAGCAGCTCAAGTCTAGCGGGAGGGAGGGATGAGCAGTTCTTC. Its protein product is CASSSSLAGGRDEQFF.

This clonotype was seen more than once but under ten times. The chain uses TRBV12-3 or TRBV12-4 and TRBJ2-2; 9 positions agree with TRBD1. V was pared by 1 base and J by 4 bases, with 1 base of the junction left unmatched. The CDR3 loop spans 15 amino acids. CDR3 coding DNA: TGTGCCAGCAGTTTAGAACAGGGGGCCACCGGGGAGCTGTTTTTT. Translation: CASSLEQGATGELFF.

In regard to this clonotype: This may come from a read error, since a much larger clone is one base off. The J gene is TRBJ1-2, the V gene TRBV7-2, with D tentatively TRBD1 (5 bases). Germline CDR1 is SGHTA and CDR2 is FQGNSA. The CDR3 contains 16 residues. The CDR3 spells CGSSPSPRRVFDGYTF. The CDR3 DNA is TGTGGCAGCAGCCCCTCCCCCCGCAGGGTATTCGATGGCTACACCTTC.

This clonotype has a handful of counts. This chain links TRBV6-1 with TRBJ1-3, with D uncertain. The CDR3 is 15 residues long. The germline CDR1 and CDR2 sequences are MNHNS and SASEGT. V shed 6 bases and J shed 0 bases, with 12 bases lying between them. In DNA form, the CDR3 reads TGTGCCAGCAGAGAGGAGGCTCCCTCTGGAAACACCATATATTTT. Its translation: CASREEAPSGNTIYF.

This clonotype has at least ten counts. This chain uses TRBV20-1 with TRBJ2-1; 8 bases are a match to TRBD2. The CDR3 runs to 15 residues. The germline V gene encodes CDR1 DFQATT and CDR2 SNEGSKA (reference sequence). The V segment lost 3 bases and the J segment 5 bases; nucleotides outside the gene matches: 9. The CDR3 DNA sequence: TGCAGTGCTAGGGCAAGCGGGGGCCTTAACAATGAGCAGTTCTTC. As protein: CSARASGGLNNEQFF.

In DNA, the CDR3 is TGTGCCAGCAGTTACGAGGGACGGACTGAAGCTTTCTTT. Its translation: CASSYEGRTEAFF. The rearrangement joins TRBV6-2 or TRBV6-3 to TRBJ1-1; a weak D match, TRBD1 (5 bases). This CDR3 is built from 13 residues. V gave up 2 bases and J gave up 5 bases, with 9 bases separating them. Germline V gene sequence: CDR1 MNHEY, CDR2 SVGEGT.

The chain links TRBV7-9 to TRBJ2-3; D may be TRBD2 (5 bases). The CDR3 extends over 14 amino acids. The V end lost 5 bases, the J end lost 4 bases, and 13 bases lay between the germline ends. Germline V gives CDR1 SEHNR, CDR2 FQNEAQ (reference sequence). The CDR3, as DNA: TGTGCCAGCAGCCCCCCGGGGAGCGCAGATACGCAGTATTTT. Amino acid sequence: CASSPPGSADTQYF.

The CDR3 sequence: CASSYPLIILAGVHYEQYF. The CDR3 nucleotides read TGTGCCAGCAGTTACCCACTAATAATCCTAGCGGGAGTTCACTACGAGCAGTACTTC. The rearrangement joins TRBV6-5 to TRBJ2-7; 10 nucleotides align to TRBD2. This CDR3 contains 19 residues. Looked up from germline, CDR1 is MNHEY and CDR2 is SVGAGI. V was pared by 2 bases and J by 3 bases, with 16 bases of the junction left unmatched.

The J gene is TRBJ1-2, the V gene TRBV30, with a possible D match to TRBD1 (5 bases). Germline loops: CDR1 GTSNPN, CDR2 SVGIG (reference sequence). The ends were cut back, 5 bases at V and 3 bases at J, with 10 bases in the middle. The CDR3 has 12 amino acids. The CDR3 spells CAWGGGDYGYTF. For the CDR3, the DNA is TGTGCCTGGGGGGGGGGTGACTATGGCTACACCTTC.

The genes are TRBV7-3 and TRBJ2-5, with 8 bases that match TRBD1. CDR1 and CDR2 from the germline V gene are SGHTA and FQGTGA. The CDR3 spans 16 residues. Trimming at V came to 1 base and at J to 5 bases, leaving 9 bases not matched to a gene. The CDR3 region is CASSLSGRGHGETQYF. The CDR3 DNA follows: TGTGCCAGCAGCTTAAGCGGCAGGGGGCACGGGGAGACCCAGTACTTC.

This clonotype was detected only a few times. This chain joins TRBV3-1 and TRBJ2-7; no firm D call. The germline V gene encodes CDR1 LGHDT and CDR2 YNNKEL (reference sequence). The ends were cut back, 3 bases at V and 5 bases at J, with 5 bases in the middle. The CDR3 totals 11 residues. CDR3 sequence reads: CASSHINEQYF. The CDR3 region has the DNA TGTGCCAGCAGCCATATTAACGAGCAGTACTTC.

This clonotype has only a few counts. The chain uses TRBV6-1 and TRBJ1-5; maybe TRBD1 (5 bases). This CDR3 has 14 amino acids. The V and J ends lost 8 bases and 7 bases respectively, with 18 bases between them. The germline gives CDR1 MNHNS, CDR2 SASEGT. The CDR3 spells CASSRLAGGQPQHF. Written as DNA, the CDR3 is TGTGCCAGCTCGAGACTTGCTGGGGGACAGCCCCAGCATTTT.

J is TRBJ2-5 and V is TRBV20-1; D not certain. The CDR3 runs 12 residues. Germline V lookup: CDR1 DFQATT, CDR2 SNEGSKA (reference sequence). Trimming shortened V by 8 bases and J by 4 bases, and 14 bases separated the two germline ends. The CDR3 nucleotides read TGCAGTCCCTCGGGTCCGGCAGAGACCCAGTACTTC. Translation gives CSPSGPAETQYF.

Many counts were recorded for this clonotype. The gene calls are TRBV12-3 or TRBV12-4 and TRBJ2-1, with 16 bases lining up with TRBD2. V shed 1 base and J 6 bases; nucleotides not matched to a gene: 12. This CDR3 has 20 residues. The CDR3 nucleotides read TGTGCCAGCAGTTTAGTGGGGACTAGCGGGAGGGCCGCAGCGACCAATGAGCAGTTCTTC. Its translation is CASSLVGTSGRAAATNEQFF.

This clonotype was found many times. The chain employs TRBV7-2 and TRBJ2-2, with unresolved D. CDR3 length: 15 residues. In germline, CDR1 is SGHTA, CDR2 FQGNSA. Trimming removed 6 bases at V and 0 bases at J, with 11 bases between. The DNA of the CDR3 is TGTGCCAGCAGATCGCCCTTAGCGAACACCGGGGAGCTGTTTTTT. Encoded protein: CASRSPLANTGELFF.